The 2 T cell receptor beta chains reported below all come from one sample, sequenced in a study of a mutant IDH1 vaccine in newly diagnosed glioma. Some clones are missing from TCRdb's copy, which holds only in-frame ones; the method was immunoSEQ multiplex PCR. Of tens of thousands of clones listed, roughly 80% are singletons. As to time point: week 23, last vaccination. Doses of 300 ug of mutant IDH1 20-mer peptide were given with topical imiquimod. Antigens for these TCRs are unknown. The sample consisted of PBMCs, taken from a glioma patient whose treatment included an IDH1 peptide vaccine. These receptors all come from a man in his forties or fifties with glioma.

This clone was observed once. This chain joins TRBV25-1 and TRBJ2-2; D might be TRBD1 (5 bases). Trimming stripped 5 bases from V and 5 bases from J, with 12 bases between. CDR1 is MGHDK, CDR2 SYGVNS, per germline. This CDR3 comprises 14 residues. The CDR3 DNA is TGTGCCAGCAGTTTGCAGGGTTGGACCGGGGAGCTGTTTTTT. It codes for CASSLQGWTGELFF.

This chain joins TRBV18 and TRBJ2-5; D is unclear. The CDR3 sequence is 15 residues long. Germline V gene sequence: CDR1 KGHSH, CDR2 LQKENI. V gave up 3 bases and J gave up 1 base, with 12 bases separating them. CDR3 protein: CASSPKPTAQETQYF. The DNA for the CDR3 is TGTGCCAGCTCACCTAAACCGACGGCCCAAGAGACCCAGTACTTC.